Here is one T cell receptor (beta chain) with its context. Its antigen remains unidentified. This entry is derived from a study of cytotoxic CD8 clonotypes in ibrutinib-treated CLL. Data came from immunoSEQ multiplex PCR; TCRdb stores just in-frame clones and leaves some out. Seen here are hundreds of thousands of clones, roughly 73% observed once, and the top ten hold over 9.5%. Study conclusions and caveats: Clonality was elevated at ibrutinib response and had returned toward baseline at progression.

V was clipped by 7 bases and J by 2 bases, with 11 bases between them. From germline, CDR1 is MNHNS and CDR2 SASEGT. This CDR3 is built from 13 residues. The receptor was derived from a human donor with chronic lymphocytic leukemia. J is TRBJ2-5 and V is TRBV6-1; D is ambiguous. The specimen comprised PBMCs, sampled after 12 months of ibrutinib treatment. Written as DNA, the CDR3 is TGTGCCAGCACTAGACTGGTTCAAGAGACCCAGTACTTC. Protein product: CASTRLVQETQYF.